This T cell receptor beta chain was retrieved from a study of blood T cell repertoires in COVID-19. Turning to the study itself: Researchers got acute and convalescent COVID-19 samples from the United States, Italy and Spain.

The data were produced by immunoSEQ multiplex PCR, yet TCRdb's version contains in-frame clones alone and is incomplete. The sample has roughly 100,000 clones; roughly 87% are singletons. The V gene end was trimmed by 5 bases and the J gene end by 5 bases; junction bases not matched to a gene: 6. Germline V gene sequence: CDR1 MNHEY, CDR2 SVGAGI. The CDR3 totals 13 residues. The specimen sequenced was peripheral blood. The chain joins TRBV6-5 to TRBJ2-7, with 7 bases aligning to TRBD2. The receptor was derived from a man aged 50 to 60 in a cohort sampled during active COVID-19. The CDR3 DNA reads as TGTGCCAGCAGTCCGATAGCGGGCCACGAGCAGTACTTC. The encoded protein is CASSPIAGHEQYF.